This is a list of T cell receptor beta chains from one sample in a study of early T cells in non-severe SARS-CoV-2 infection. TCRdb processed the 5' RACE reads anew with MiXCR; each CDR3 protein has one entry. The data show about 100,000 distinct CDR3 sequences, less than 15% seen once. The sample taken for sequencing was whole blood. The receptor set was obtained from an adult who was a healthcare worker with PCR-confirmed SARS-CoV-2 infection or an uninfected control (not recorded which). Both conserved end residues are part of each CDR3. A D gene is named only where the DNA matches it firmly. Size is stated for part of the rows, as once, few or many counts, or as a class when the clone is expanded.

many	TRBV7-2	NA	TRBJ2-2	TGTGCCAGCAGCTTAAGCCTAAGGGGCACCGGGGAGCTGTTTTTT	CASSLSLRGTGELFF
few	TRBV9	NA	TRBJ2-1	TGTGCCAGCAGCTTTAATATGATGACCGGGGTTGAGCAGTTCTTC	CASSFNMMTGVEQFF
NA	TRBV7-9	NA	TRBJ2-2	TGTGCCAGCAGCTTGGGGTACCCCGGGGAGCTGTTTTTT	CASSLGYPGELFF
few	TRBV28	NA	TRBJ2-5	TGTGCCAGCGGGGGGCGGATTGGGACCCAGTACTTC	CASGGRIGTQYF
few	TRBV20-1	NA	TRBJ2-7	TGCAGTGCAACCGAGAATCCTCACGAGCAGTACTTC	CSATENPHEQYF
NA	TRBV11-3	NA	TRBJ1-6	TGTGCCAGCAGCCCTCAGTTCGGTTCACCCCTCCACTTT	CASSPQFGSPLHF
NA	TRBV27	NA	TRBJ2-7	TGTGCCAGCGTGGGCCCGGAGGGTCTCGAGCAGTACTTC	CASVGPEGLEQYF
NA	TRBV4-3	TRBD2	TRBJ2-3	TGCGCCAGCAGCCAGCGAACTAGCGGGAGCACAGATACGCAGTATTTT	CASSQRTSGSTDTQYF
many	TRBV29-1	TRBD1	TRBJ2-7	TGCAGCGTTGGGGTGCAGGGGGCATCCTACGAGCAGTACTTC	CSVGVQGASYEQYF
many	TRBV11-2	NA	TRBJ2-3	TGTGCCAGCAGCTTAAGCCAGGGGAACACAGATACGCAGTATTTT	CASSLSQGNTDTQYF
few	TRBV4-1	TRBD1	TRBJ1-2	TGCGCCAGCAGCCTTGCCCAACAGGGGAACACTAACTATGGCTACACCTTC	CASSLAQQGNTNYGYTF
many	TRBV6-5	TRBD1	TRBJ2-7	TGTGCCAGCAGGCGAGCGGGACAGGGCTACGAGCAGTACTTC	CASRRAGQGYEQYF
few	TRBV12-3/TRBV12-4	NA	TRBJ2-3	TGTGCCAGCAGTTTTGGGCAGGGGAGCACAGATACGCAGTATTTT	CASSFGQGSTDTQYF
few	TRBV9	TRBD1	TRBJ1-4	TGTGCCAGCAGCCCCGACTTGACAGGGGTACGCGAAAAACTGTTTTTT	CASSPDLTGVREKLFF
NA	TRBV4-2	NA	TRBJ1-3	TGTGCCAGCAGCCAAGATGCCCGGGGGGCTAGAAACACCATATATTTT	CASSQDARGARNTIYF
NA	TRBV28	NA	TRBJ2-7	TGTGCCAGCAGTGGGCCTCTCTACGAGCAGTACTTC	CASSGPLYEQYF
many	TRBV6-5	TRBD2	TRBJ2-1	TGTGCCAGCAGTCGCTCCGGGACTAGCGGCCTCTCCTACAATGAGCAGTTCTTC	CASSRSGTSGLSYNEQFF
many	TRBV3-1	NA	TRBJ2-7	TGTGCCAGCAGCCAAGATCGGGCCCCTGACTACGAGCAGTACTTC	CASSQDRAPDYEQYF
few	TRBV20-1	NA	TRBJ2-1	TGCAGTGCTGGGGACCTCGGTGGGAATGAGCAGTTCTTC	CSAGDLGGNEQFF
NA	TRBV6-5	NA	TRBJ1-5	TGTGCCAGCAGTTCCCCCCGGCAAAATCAGCCCCAGCATTTT	CASSSPRQNQPQHF
NA	TRBV5-1	TRBD2	TRBJ2-1	TGCGCCAGCAGCCCCGGGGGGGTAGGCAATGAGCAGTTCTTC	CASSPGGVGNEQFF
few	TRBV27	NA	TRBJ1-5	TGTGCCAGCAGTTCTCGGGGTTTCGGTCAGCCCCAGCATTTT	CASSSRGFGQPQHF
few	TRBV28	NA	TRBJ2-7	TGTGCCAGCAGTTTAGGGCGGGACGCGGGGGAGCAGTACTTC	CASSLGRDAGEQYF
NA	TRBV7-4	TRBD1	TRBJ1-4	TGTGCCAGCAGCTCATTACCAGACCCCCTTGCCGGGACAGGGGGCGTCCCAACTAATGAAAAACTGTTTTTT	CASSSLPDPLAGTGGVPTNEKLFF
many	TRBV2	NA	TRBJ1-2	TGTGCCAGCAGTGACGATCTCGGTCGGGGCTACACCTTC	CASSDDLGRGYTF
NA	TRBV4-3	TRBD2	TRBJ2-3	TGCGCCAGCAGCCAAGATGCGGGGGCAGATACGCAGTATTTT	CASSQDAGADTQYF
many	TRBV6-5	NA	TRBJ2-1	TGTGCCAGCAGTTACGGGGGGACGGCCTCTCATGAGCAGTTCTTC	CASSYGGTASHEQFF
NA	TRBV20-1	TRBD1	TRBJ2-7	TGCAGTGCTAGCCCCGGGACAGCCTACGAGCAGTACTTC	CSASPGTAYEQYF
many	TRBV6-1	TRBD1	TRBJ1-2	TGTGCCAGCAGTGTAAGGGACAGGCTAACCACTAACTATGGCTACACCTTC	CASSVRDRLTTNYGYTF
few	TRBV11-2	NA	TRBJ2-5	TGTGCCAGCAGCTTTCAGGGTTTTCGCCAAGAGACCCAGTACTTC	CASSFQGFRQETQYF
few	TRBV6-5	TRBD1	TRBJ1-1	TGTGCCAGCAGTTCGGACAGGGACCTGAACACTGAAGCTTTCTTT	CASSSDRDLNTEAFF
many	TRBV18	TRBD1	TRBJ2-5	TGTGCCAGCTCAGCACAGGGGACAGCGGAGACCCAGTACTTC	CASSAQGTAETQYF
NA	TRBV2	TRBD1	TRBJ1-5	TGTGCCAGCAGCCCGACAGGGGGGTACAATCAGCCCCAGCATTTT	CASSPTGGYNQPQHF
many	TRBV11-2	NA	TRBJ2-7	TGTGCCAGCAGCCCTCGGTCCCCCTACGAGCAGTACTTC	CASSPRSPYEQYF
many	TRBV6-2/TRBV6-3	NA	TRBJ1-5	TGTGCCAGCAGTTACAGGGGTAGCGATCAGCCCCAGCATTTT	CASSYRGSDQPQHF
many	TRBV6-5	NA	TRBJ2-7	TGTGCCAGCAGTTACTCGATGCAGGGCCACGACCCGGCCTACGAGCAGTACTTC	CASSYSMQGHDPAYEQYF
NA	TRBV7-9	NA	TRBJ2-5	TGTGCCAGCAGCTTCCCCTCGAGATTCCAAGAGACCCAGTACTTC	CASSFPSRFQETQYF
few	TRBV6-2/TRBV6-3	NA	TRBJ2-7	TGTGCCAGCAGTCCCATCGGGACCTCATTCGAGCAGTACTTC	CASSPIGTSFEQYF
few	TRBV5-1	TRBD2	TRBJ2-7	TGCGCCAGCAGCTGGGGACTATTCTACGAGCAGTACTTC	CASSWGLFYEQYF